Listed below are T cell receptor beta chains from one sample, sequenced in a study of blood T cell repertoires in COVID-19. Assay: immunoSEQ multiplex PCR; the TCRdb copy retains only in-frame clones and omits some. This table has about 410,000 clones, roughly 85% appearing once. Input material: peripheral blood. These TCRs come from a woman aged 25-40 years with active or convalescent COVID-19. CDR3s include the opening cysteine and the closing phenylalanine or tryptophan. The order of the fields is D gene, clone size, J gene, V gene, CDR3 protein, CDR3 DNA. The D gene is left open where the match is weak. Size tells how often a clone was seen (once, few, many) or the class of an expanded clone, and some rows leave it out.

D: NA; size: once; J: TRBJ1-2; V: TRBV7-9; CDR3: CASSPGWTETRNYGYTF; DNA: TGTGCCAGCAGCCCCGGTTGGACAGAAACTCGAAACTATGGCTACACCTTC
D: TRBD1; size: NA; J: TRBJ1-3; V: TRBV3-1/TRBV3-2; CDR3: CASSPGTGSGNTIYF; DNA: TGTGCCAGCAGCCCCGGGACAGGGTCGGGAAACACCATATATTTT
D: TRBD1; size: NA; J: TRBJ2-3; V: TRBV5-1; CDR3: CASSSGQSTDTQYF; DNA: TGCGCCAGCAGCTCGGGACAGAGCACAGATACGCAGTATTTT
D: NA; size: NA; J: TRBJ1-3; V: TRBV21-1; CDR3: CASSKQVSSGNTIYF; DNA: TGTGCCAGCAGCAAACAGGTGAGCTCTGGAAACACCATATATTTT
D: NA; size: NA; J: TRBJ1-3; V: TRBV30; CDR3: CAWGPGERNTIYF; DNA: TGTGCCTGGGGCCCGGGGGAGAGAAACACCATATATTTT
D: NA; size: NA; J: TRBJ1-1; V: TRBV29-1; CDR3: CSVEDPLGGMNTEAFF; DNA: TGCAGCGTTGAAGATCCCCTGGGGGGGATGAACACTGAAGCTTTCTTT
D: TRBD2; size: NA; J: TRBJ2-3; V: TRBV5-1; CDR3: CASSPSGGTTDTQYF; DNA: TGCGCCAGCAGCCCAAGCGGGGGAACCACAGATACGCAGTATTTT
D: NA; size: NA; J: TRBJ1-3; V: TRBV5-1; CDR3: CASSSNTGSTDTIYF; DNA: TGCGCCAGCAGCTCAAATACAGGGTCCACGGACACCATATATTTT
D: TRBD2; size: NA; J: TRBJ2-3; V: TRBV5-4; CDR3: CASSLELSGGDTQYF; DNA: TGTGCCAGCAGCTTGGAGCTTAGCGGGGGGGATACGCAGTATTTT
D: NA; size: NA; J: TRBJ1-4; V: TRBV28; CDR3: CASRRDLRGEKLFF; DNA: TGTGCCAGCAGAAGGGACTTGAGGGGTGAAAAACTGTTTTTT
D: TRBD2; size: NA; J: TRBJ2-5; V: TRBV29-1; CDR3: CSVWTSGSETQYF; DNA: TGCAGCGTCTGGACTAGCGGGAGTGAGACCCAGTACTTC
D: NA; size: NA; J: TRBJ1-3; V: TRBV20-1; CDR3: CSASSLGVLSSGNTIYF; DNA: TGCAGTGCTAGTTCTTTGGGAGTGCTAAGCTCTGGAAACACCATATATTTT
D: NA; size: once; J: TRBJ1-2; V: TRBV27; CDR3: CASSLEGRDYGYTF; DNA: TGTGCCAGCAGTTTGGAGGGCCGGGACTATGGCTACACCTTC
D: NA; size: NA; J: TRBJ2-1; V: TRBV27; CDR3: CASSSERTGWNEQFF; DNA: TGTGCCAGCAGTTCAGAGCGGACCGGATGGAATGAGCAGTTCTTC
D: TRBD2; size: NA; J: TRBJ2-2; V: TRBV6-1; CDR3: CASSEAWLAVDTGELFF; DNA: TGTGCCAGCAGTGAAGCATGGCTAGCGGTCGACACCGGGGAGCTGTTTTTT
D: NA; size: NA; J: TRBJ1-1; V: TRBV19; CDR3: CASSIVENTEAFF; DNA: TGTGCCAGTAGTATAGTAGAGAACACTGAAGCTTTCTTT
D: NA; size: NA; J: TRBJ2-1; V: TRBV6-6; CDR3: CASSYSSAGEQFF; DNA: TGTGCCAGCAGTTACTCTAGCGCGGGTGAGCAGTTCTTC
D: NA; size: NA; J: TRBJ1-2; V: TRBV5-6; CDR3: CASSYPQGNYGYTF; DNA: TGTGCCAGCAGCTATCCCCAGGGTAACTATGGCTACACCTTC
D: NA; size: once; J: TRBJ1-5; V: TRBV30; CDR3: CAWSGSGNSNQPQHF; DNA: TGTGCCTGGAGTGGGTCAGGTAATAGCAATCAGCCCCAGCATTTT
D: TRBD2; size: NA; J: TRBJ2-7; V: TRBV28; CDR3: CASPPPGLAVSYEQYF; DNA: TGTGCCAGCCCCCCACCAGGACTAGCGGTTTCCTACGAGCAGTACTTC
D: TRBD1; size: NA; J: TRBJ2-2; V: TRBV4-1; CDR3: CASSRTGTGFTGELFF; DNA: TGCGCCAGCAGCCGCACCGGGACAGGTTTCACCGGGGAGCTGTTTTTT
D: TRBD1; size: NA; J: TRBJ2-7; V: TRBV4-2; CDR3: CASSEFQGATTYEQYF; DNA: TGTGCCAGCAGCGAATTCCAGGGGGCTACTACCTACGAGCAGTACTTC
D: TRBD1; size: NA; J: TRBJ1-2; V: TRBV24-1; CDR3: CATSESGGGYTF; DNA: TGTGCCACCAGTGAGTCAGGGGGAGGCTACACCTTC
D: TRBD2; size: once; J: TRBJ2-5; V: TRBV7-9; CDR3: CASSLLAGEETQYF; DNA: TGTGCCAGCAGCCTTCTAGCGGGGGAAGAGACCCAGTACTTC
D: NA; size: NA; J: TRBJ1-2; V: TRBV30; CDR3: CAWSYRVDYGYTF; DNA: TGTGCCTGGTCATACAGGGTTGACTATGGCTACACCTTC
D: NA; size: NA; J: TRBJ1-1; V: TRBV5-1; CDR3: CASSLEVAGNTEAFF; DNA: TGCGCCAGCAGCTTGGAAGTCGCAGGGAACACTGAAGCTTTCTTT
D: NA; size: NA; J: TRBJ1-1; V: TRBV6-5; CDR3: CASSYGQTNTEAFF; DNA: TGTGCCAGCAGTTACGGACAAACGAACACTGAAGCTTTCTTT
D: TRBD2; size: NA; J: TRBJ2-2; V: TRBV10-3; CDR3: CAISETLAGSLTGELFF; DNA: TGTGCCATCAGTGAAACCCTAGCGGGAAGTCTCACCGGGGAGCTGTTTTTT
D: TRBD1; size: once; J: TRBJ2-1; V: TRBV11-3; CDR3: CASSLGTGLIGDIEQFF; DNA: TGTGCCAGCAGCTTAGGGACAGGATTAATTGGGGACATCGAGCAGTTCTTC
D: TRBD2; size: NA; J: TRBJ2-1; V: TRBV9; CDR3: CASSHGTSLHDEQFF; DNA: TGTGCCAGCAGCCATGGGACTAGCCTTCACGATGAGCAGTTCTTC
D: TRBD1; size: NA; J: TRBJ1-6; V: TRBV5-6; CDR3: CASSNRDRDSPLHF; DNA: TGTGCCAGCAGCAACCGGGACAGGGATTCACCCCTCCACTTT
D: TRBD1; size: NA; J: TRBJ1-2; V: TRBV6-6; CDR3: CASRRDRVDYGYTF; DNA: TGTGCCAGCAGGCGGGACAGGGTAGACTATGGCTACACCTTC
D: TRBD1; size: NA; J: TRBJ1-2; V: TRBV2; CDR3: CATSPGQEDGYTF; DNA: TGTGCCACCTCTCCGGGACAGGAGGACGGCTACACCTTC
D: TRBD1; size: NA; J: TRBJ1-4; V: TRBV29-1; CDR3: CSVTGQGISSEKLFF; DNA: TGCAGCGTGACGGGACAGGGGATTTCTTCTGAAAAACTGTTTTTT
D: TRBD2; size: NA; J: TRBJ2-7; V: TRBV4-1; CDR3: CASSQDPVASGLSYEQYF; DNA: TGCGCCAGCAGCCAAGACCCCGTAGCTAGCGGCCTCTCCTACGAGCAGTACTTC
D: TRBD1; size: NA; J: TRBJ1-2; V: TRBV6-5; CDR3: CASSSPGTGYIYGYTF; DNA: TGTGCCAGCAGTTCACCCGGGACAGGTTATATCTATGGCTACACCTTC
D: NA; size: few; J: TRBJ1-2; V: TRBV6-5; CDR3: CASSWDIWALYGYTF; DNA: TGTGCCAGCAGTTGGGACATCTGGGCCCTCTATGGCTACACCTTC
D: NA; size: NA; J: TRBJ2-2; V: TRBV4-1; CDR3: CASTSPVESTNTGELFF; DNA: TGCGCCAGCACCTCCCCGGTCGAGAGCACGAACACCGGGGAGCTGTTTTTT
D: TRBD1; size: NA; J: TRBJ2-3; V: TRBV24-1; CDR3: CATSDSTGAPDTQYF; DNA: TGTGCCACCAGTGATTCGACAGGGGCCCCAGATACGCAGTATTTT
D: TRBD1; size: NA; J: TRBJ1-2; V: TRBV3-1/TRBV3-2; CDR3: CASSPTGGLGQGNHYGYTF; DNA: TGTGCCAGCAGCCCTACGGGGGGGCTGGGACAGGGAAATCACTATGGCTACACCTTC
D: NA; size: NA; J: TRBJ2-5; V: TRBV15; CDR3: CATSRDRGTQETQYF; DNA: TGTGCCACCAGCAGAGACAGGGGTACCCAAGAGACCCAGTACTTC
D: TRBD1; size: NA; J: TRBJ2-7; V: TRBV4-1; CDR3: CASSQDPDRTSYEQYF; DNA: TGCGCCAGCAGCCAAGACCCGGACAGGACCTCCTACGAGCAGTACTTC
D: NA; size: NA; J: TRBJ1-1; V: TRBV19; CDR3: CASIRGGYRLSTEAFF; DNA: TGTGCCAGTATTCGCGGGGGGTATCGGCTGAGCACTGAAGCTTTCTTT
D: NA; size: NA; J: TRBJ1-2; V: TRBV11-2; CDR3: CASHPAASYGYTF; DNA: TGTGCCAGCCATCCCGCCGCCAGCTATGGCTACACCTTC
D: NA; size: NA; J: TRBJ1-1; V: TRBV25-1; CDR3: CASSEGGGNTEAFF; DNA: TGTGCCAGCAGTGAGGGCGGGGGGAACACTGAAGCTTTCTTT
D: NA; size: once; J: TRBJ1-1; V: TRBV5-1; CDR3: CASSSDTLNTEAFF; DNA: TGCGCCAGCAGCTCGGACACCCTGAACACTGAAGCTTTCTTT
D: TRBD2; size: NA; J: TRBJ2-2; V: TRBV15; CDR3: CATSLSGAGELFF; DNA: TGTGCCACCAGCCTAAGCGGGGCCGGGGAGCTGTTTTTT
D: NA; size: few; J: TRBJ1-3; V: TRBV13; CDR3: CASSRPGGSSGNTIYF; DNA: TGTGCCAGCAGCCGGCCCGGGGGGAGCTCTGGAAACACCATATATTTT
D: TRBD2; size: NA; J: TRBJ2-7; V: TRBV10-1; CDR3: CASSEGLAGSYEQYF; DNA: TGCGCCAGCAGTGAGGGGCTAGCGGGTTCCTACGAGCAGTACTTC
D: TRBD1; size: NA; J: TRBJ1-6; V: TRBV9; CDR3: CASSGGTGGNSPLHF; DNA: TGTGCCAGCAGCGGAGGGACAGGGGGCAATTCACCCCTCCACTTT
D: NA; size: NA; J: TRBJ1-2; V: TRBV2; CDR3: CASSTGGGAANYGYTF; DNA: TGTGCCAGCAGTACAGGTGGTGGGGCAGCTAACTATGGCTACACCTTC